This T cell receptor beta chain was identified during a study of spatial heterogeneity in lung cancer (dated by TCRdb to about 2019). About the full investigation: Samples were obtained from 70 to 85 patients with early-stage, untreated non-small cell lung cancer from the lung TRACERx cohort. At surgery, some 200 tumor regions, roughly 63 matched nontumor lung samples and 56 PBMC samples were TCR-sequenced for both alpha and beta chains. More beta-chain than alpha-chain transcripts were consistently detected, likely reflecting higher beta-chain transcript abundance. Follow-up PBMC samples were sequenced whenever the samples were available, and the median time to follow-up was around two years after resection. TCR repertoire features were related to nonsynonymous mutation counts determined by whole-exome sequencing of tumor tissue. In the raw uncorrected reads, each unique combination of TCR and UMI appeared on average more than ten times. In non-small cell lung cancer, the study quantitatively compared TCR alpha and beta repertoires across several tumor regions, matched nontumor lung, and blood. Beyond this particular receptor, the publication reports: Comparisons of baseline and follow-up blood repertoires included only about 15 patients. Confirming at a functional level the hypothesis that regional TCRs recognize regional mutations was considered to require additional single-cell paired TCR alpha and beta sequencing. Ubiquitous expanded tumor TCRs were detected in blood more often at tumor resection than at routine follow-up.

Receptors were amplified or captured by 5' RACE. TCRdb lists the instrument as NextSeq 500. To allow correction of PCR and sequencing errors, the TCR library protocol tagged every TCR cDNA molecule with a unique molecular identifier. The original pipeline was this. Decombinator tools were used for TCR identification, UMI-based error correction and CDR3 extraction. Expanded TCRs were defined as those above a frequency of 2 per 1,000, corresponding to the top 1% of the tumor frequency distribution. Renyi diversity was computed with the R vegan package after each repertoire had been subsampled 100 times to 5,000 TCRs. CDR3 similarity networks were built from amino acid triplet string-kernel similarity, connecting CDR3s with pairwise similarity above 0.82. Through fastp at Q25 and MiXCR, TCRdb rebuilt clones from the public reads, retaining in-frame beta chains. CDR3 protein sequences are deduplicated, and each keeps its most common genes and DNA. TCRdb, rather than the study authors, made the V and J calls. The sample contains 40,000 to 50,000 distinct CDR3 sequences, about 10% of them found a single time. The leading ten clones occupy under 20% of the sample.

The time point label here, explained by the study, means: blood at routine non-recurrence follow-up after resection. Without any cell sorting, TCR sequencing was performed on whole RNA extracted either from tumor and nontumor lung tissue or from cryopreserved PBMC samples. Patients were selected for TCR sequencing only if sufficient RNA was available from at least two tumor regions. A few counts support this clonotype. What this receptor recognizes is not known. The sample holds no much larger clone one base away, and base qualities are not on file. V is clipped by 3 bases and J by 2 bases, and the sequence between their germline boundaries is 8 bases long. From cysteine to phenylalanine, the CDR3 is 15 amino acids long. Only CDR3 DNA is held: 45 bases, read in frame from base 1. Via the germline V gene, CDR1 is MDHEN and CDR2 SYDVKM.

Recombination joined TRBV28 with TRBJ2-6; the D segment could be TRBD1, given 5 matching bases. The sample in question was PBMCs, obtained at follow-up. The TCR sequence derives from a female donor with early-stage non-small cell lung cancer. For the CDR3, the sequence is CASSLGRAGANVLTF. The bases read TGTGCCAGCAGTTTGGGCAGGGCTGGGGCCAACGTCCTGACTTTC.